Listed below are T cell receptor beta chains from one sample, sequenced in a study of OX40 agonist ivuxolimab in advanced cancers. Sequencing used immunoSEQ multiplex PCR; TCRdb keeps in-frame clones, though not all of them. Here the sample spans tens of thousands of clones, more than 75% being singletons. The sequencing used CD4+ or CD8+ T cells sorted from blood, collected in a trial of the OX40 agonist ivuxolimab. These receptors all stem from an adult with an advanced solid tumor such as melanoma, head and neck, liver or kidney cancer. Each CDR3 is given with its conserved first and last residue. D genes are given only for firm matches. Clone size is stated in some rows and not others, as once, few, many or a class when expanded.

D gene | clone size | J gene | V gene | CDR3 DNA | CDR3 protein
- | - | TRBJ1-4 | TRBV7-8 | TGTGCCAGCAGCTTCTCAGGGGTTGACGAAAAACTGTTTTTT | CASSFSGVDEKLFF
- | once | TRBJ1-5 | TRBV15 | TGTGCCACCAGCAGAGATTTCTCCAGGGGCAATCAGCCCCAGCATTTT | CATSRDFSRGNQPQHF
- | - | TRBJ2-6 | TRBV28 | TGTGCCAGCAGTCTTCTGCAGGGGTCTGGGGCCAACGTCCTGACTTTC | CASSLLQGSGANVLTF
TRBD2 | - | TRBJ2-5 | TRBV28 | TGTGCCAGCAGTTCCGGGGGGACCCCTGAGACCCAGTACTTC | CASSSGGTPETQYF
TRBD1 | - | TRBJ2-1 | TRBV6-5 | TGTGCCAGCAGTTTGGGGCAGGGGGTATACAATGAGCAGTTCTTC | CASSLGQGVYNEQFF
TRBD2 | - | TRBJ2-7 | TRBV6-1 | TGTGCCAGCAGTGGGAGCGGGAGGGCCATCCACGAGCAGTACTTC | CASSGSGRAIHEQYF
- | - | TRBJ1-5 | TRBV7-9 | TGTGCCAGCAGCTTGTTGGACGGGCAGCCCCAGCATTTT | CASSLLDGQPQHF
- | - | TRBJ2-1 | TRBV13 | TGTGCCAGCAGCTGGCTGGGCAACTCCTACAATGAGCAGTTCTTC | CASSWLGNSYNEQFF
TRBD1 | - | TRBJ2-4 | TRBV5-6 | TGTGCCAGCAGCTGGGGGGACAGGGGGCCGAGCATTCAGTACTTC | CASSWGDRGPSIQYF
- | - | TRBJ2-6 | TRBV10-3 | TGTGCCATCAGTGAGTCGGCGGCTGGGGCCAACGTCCTGACTTTC | CAISESAAGANVLTF
TRBD2 | - | TRBJ2-3 | TRBV13 | TGTGCCAGCAGCCCCTTGCGGGGGGGCCTTACAGATACGCAGTATTTT | CASSPLRGGLTDTQYF
- | - | TRBJ1-6 | TRBV15 | TGTGCCACCAGCACAGAACCCCTGATTCAACCCAATTCACCCCTCCACTTT | CATSTEPLIQPNSPLHF
- | - | TRBJ2-2 | TRBV6-5 | TGTGCCAGCAGGATCCGTTTAGGCACCGGGGAGCTGTTTTTT | CASRIRLGTGELFF
- | - | TRBJ1-3 | TRBV11-2 | TGTGCCAGCAGCCCCGGGGTGAGGGCCTCTGGAAACACCATATATTTT | CASSPGVRASGNTIYF
TRBD1 | - | TRBJ2-1 | TRBV28 | TGTGCCAGCACGAGACAGGGCCCTTTGGGCAATGAGCAGTTCTTC | CASTRQGPLGNEQFF
TRBD2 | - | TRBJ2-1 | TRBV4-1 | TGCGCCAGCAGCCAAATTGGGACTAAACGGGTTAATGAGCAGTTCTTC | CASSQIGTKRVNEQFF
TRBD1 | - | TRBJ2-1 | TRBV6-1 | TGTGCCAGCAGCGACGTCTACAGGGGGCCTGAGCAGTTCTTC | CASSDVYRGPEQFF
- | - | TRBJ1-4 | TRBV7-9 | TGTGCCAGCAAGGTGGGGGATTTGCGGACTAATGAAAAACTGTTTTTT | CASKVGDLRTNEKLFF
- | - | TRBJ2-3 | TRBV6-1 | TGTGCCAGCAGCCCATACACAGATACGCAGTATTTT | CASSPYTDTQYF
- | - | TRBJ2-3 | TRBV7-3 | TGTGCCAGCAGCTCGTCTAGCCACACAGATACGCAGTATTTT | CASSSSSHTDTQYF
- | once | TRBJ2-5 | TRBV7-2 | TGTGCCAGCAGCGAAGGACTATTCCAAGAGACCCAGTACTTC | CASSEGLFQETQYF
TRBD1 | - | TRBJ2-6 | TRBV11-1 | TGTGCCAGCAGCCGAACCGGGACAGGGGTTGTTGGGGCCAACGTCCTGACTTTC | CASSRTGTGVVGANVLTF
TRBD2 | once | TRBJ2-3 | TRBV10-2 | TGCGCCAGCTCACCCCTAGCGGAAGTAACAGATACGCAGTATTTT | CASSPLAEVTDTQYF
TRBD2 | - | TRBJ2-7 | TRBV15 | TGTGCCACCAGCAGAGAGACTAGCGACTACGAGCAGTACTTC | CATSRETSDYEQYF
- | - | TRBJ1-1 | TRBV5-4 | TGTGCCAGCAGCATAGACAGAATGAACACTGAAGCTTTCTTT | CASSIDRMNTEAFF
- | - | TRBJ2-4 | TRBV11-2 | TGTGCCAGCAGCCCCCCAAGGGGTAGAAACATTCAGTACTTC | CASSPPRGRNIQYF
- | - | TRBJ1-2 | TRBV4-1 | TGCGCCAGCAGCCAAGATATGTTGGGCTACACCTTC | CASSQDMLGYTF
- | - | TRBJ1-6 | TRBV5-1 | TGCGCCAGCAGCGTGGGCGATTACAGCTCCTATAATTCACCCCTCCACTTT | CASSVGDYSSYNSPLHF
- | - | TRBJ2-1 | TRBV28 | TGTGCCAGCAGTCCGCCCTCAGGGCTATTTGTCCACAATGAGCAGTTCTTC | CASSPPSGLFVHNEQFF
- | - | TRBJ1-3 | TRBV28 | TGTGCCAGCATACCAGGGGCCTCTGGAAACACCATATATTTT | CASIPGASGNTIYF
TRBD2 | - | TRBJ2-3 | TRBV15 | TGTGCCACCAGGCGGGAGGGCACAGATACGCAGTATTTT | CATRREGTDTQYF
TRBD2 | - | TRBJ2-2 | TRBV9 | TGTGCCAGCAGCGGACTAGCTTCGAACACCGGGGAGCTGTTTTTT | CASSGLASNTGELFF
- | - | TRBJ1-5 | TRBV27 | TGTGCCAGCAGTTTATCTGGCTGGGCAGGTACCCTCAATCAGCCCCAGCATTTT | CASSLSGWAGTLNQPQHF
TRBD2 | once | TRBJ2-1 | TRBV2 | TGTGCCAGCAGGGAAGCGGGGGGCCCCTACAATGAGCAGTTCTTC | CASREAGGPYNEQFF
- | - | TRBJ2-7 | TRBV30 | TGTGCCCGGAGTGTTTCGGGAAATCCTACCTACGAGCAGTACTTC | CARSVSGNPTYEQYF
- | - | TRBJ1-1 | TRBV27 | TGTGCCAGCAATGTAAGGGTGGGGATGAACACTGAAGCTTTCTTT | CASNVRVGMNTEAFF
- | - | TRBJ1-2 | TRBV27 | TGTGCCAGCAGTTTATCCGATTCCCTCTATGGCTACACCTTC | CASSLSDSLYGYTF
- | - | TRBJ2-5 | TRBV5-5 | TGTGCCAGCGCCCGGGACACGGCGCGGACCCAGTACTTC | CASARDTARTQYF
- | once | TRBJ2-3 | TRBV5-8 | TGTGCCAGCAGCTTTACAGATACGCAGTATTTT | CASSFTDTQYF
- | - | TRBJ1-1 | TRBV15 | TGTGCCACCAGCAGAGATCGAGAGGCAAACACTGAAGCTTTCTTT | CATSRDREANTEAFF
TRBD1 | - | TRBJ2-3 | TRBV10-2 | TGCGCCAGCAGGAATCGGGACAGCAAAACAGATACGCAGTATTTT | CASRNRDSKTDTQYF
TRBD1 | - | TRBJ1-2 | TRBV29-1 | TGCAGCACTGTCCCGACAGGGGGAGTTAACTATGGCTACACCTTC | CSTVPTGGVNYGYTF
- | - | TRBJ1-2 | TRBV30 | TGTGCCTGGAGTGTAGCAAACGCAGATCTCTATGGCTACACCTTC | CAWSVANADLYGYTF
TRBD2 | - | TRBJ2-1 | TRBV7-2 | TGTGCCAGCAGCCCAAGCGGGGGAATAGGTGAGCAGTTCTTC | CASSPSGGIGEQFF
TRBD1 | - | TRBJ2-1 | TRBV11-2 | TGTGCCAGCAGCTTAGATCCGGCAGGGGGCGTTGAGCAGTTCTTC | CASSLDPAGGVEQFF
TRBD2 | - | TRBJ2-1 | TRBV4-3 | TGCGCCAGCAGCCAAGCCGGGGTAGCGGGAAATGAGCAGTTCTTC | CASSQAGVAGNEQFF
- | medium-sized | TRBJ1-2 | TRBV4-3 | TGCGCCAGCAGCCAAGGGAACTATGGCTACACCTTC | CASSQGNYGYTF
TRBD1 | - | TRBJ1-1 | TRBV6-5 | TGTGCCAGCAGTGCCTACAGGGGAAGGACTGAAGCTTTCTTT | CASSAYRGRTEAFF
- | - | TRBJ1-2 | TRBV30 | TGTGCCTGGAGTGAATTTACAGGGAAGGGCTACACCTTC | CAWSEFTGKGYTF